The clone carrying this T cell receptor beta chain was detected only a few times. The data originate from a study of CD8+ T cells in alopecia areata. Germline V CDR1 and CDR2: SQVTM, ANQGSEA. The CDR3 covers 15 residues. The V gene end was trimmed by 4 bases and the J gene end by 1 base; junction bases not matched to a gene: 5. Investigators isolated RNA and reverse transcribed it into cDNA to act as the sequencing template. Sequenced by immunoSEQ multiplex PCR; TCRdb stores in-frame clones only, minus some. The repertoire holds about 180,000 clones, with about 63% as singletons. Sequencing was performed on CD4+ T cells sorted from blood, taken at week 0. The TCR comes from a human donor with alopecia areata. The rearrangement links TRBV29-1 to TRBJ2-1; 9 bases agree with TRBD2. CDR3 bases: TGCAGCGTTGGGTCGGCGGGGGGGTCCTACAATGAGCAGTTCTTC. This gives the protein CSVGSAGGSYNEQFF.